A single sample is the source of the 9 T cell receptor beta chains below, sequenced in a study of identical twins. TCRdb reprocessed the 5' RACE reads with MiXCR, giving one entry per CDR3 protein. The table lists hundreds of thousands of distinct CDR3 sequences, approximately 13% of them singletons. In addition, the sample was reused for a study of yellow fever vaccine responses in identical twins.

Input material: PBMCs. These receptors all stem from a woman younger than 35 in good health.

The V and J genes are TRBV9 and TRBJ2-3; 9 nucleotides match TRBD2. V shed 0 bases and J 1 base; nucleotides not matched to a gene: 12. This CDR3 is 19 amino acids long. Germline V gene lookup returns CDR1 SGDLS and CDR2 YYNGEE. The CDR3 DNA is TGTGCCAGCAGCGTAGAACAAGCGGGGGGTCCTGGCGGCACAGATACGCAGTATTTT. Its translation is CASSVEQAGGPGGTDTQYF.

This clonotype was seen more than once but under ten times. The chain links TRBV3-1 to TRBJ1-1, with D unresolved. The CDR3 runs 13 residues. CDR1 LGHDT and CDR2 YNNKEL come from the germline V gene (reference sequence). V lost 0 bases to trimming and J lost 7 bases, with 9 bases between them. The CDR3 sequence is CASSQDGVREAFF. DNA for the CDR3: TGTGCCAGCAGCCAAGATGGGGTCCGTGAAGCTTTCTTT.

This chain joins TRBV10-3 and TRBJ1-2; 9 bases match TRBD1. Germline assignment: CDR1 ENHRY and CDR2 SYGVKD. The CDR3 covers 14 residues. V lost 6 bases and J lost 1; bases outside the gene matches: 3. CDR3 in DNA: TGTGCCATCAGCACGGACAGGGGTAACTATGGCTACACCTTC. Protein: CAISTDRGNYGYTF.

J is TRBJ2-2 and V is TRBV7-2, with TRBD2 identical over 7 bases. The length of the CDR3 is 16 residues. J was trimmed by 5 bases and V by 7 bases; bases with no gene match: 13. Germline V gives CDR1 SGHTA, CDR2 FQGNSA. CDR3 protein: CASTSREGSPTGELFF. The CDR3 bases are TGTGCCAGCACCTCTAGGGAGGGTAGCCCGACCGGGGAGCTGTTTTTT.

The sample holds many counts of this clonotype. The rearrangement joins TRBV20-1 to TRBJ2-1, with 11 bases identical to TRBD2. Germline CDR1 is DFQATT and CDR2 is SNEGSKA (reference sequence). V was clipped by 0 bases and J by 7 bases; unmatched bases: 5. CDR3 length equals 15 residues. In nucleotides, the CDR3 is TGCAGTGCTAGAGAAACTAGCGGGAGAGCGAATGAGCAGTTCTTC. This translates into CSARETSGRANEQFF.

Here the CDR3 DNA reads TGTGCCAGCAGCACGGGGCTACACGGGGAGCTGTTTTTT. Amino acid sequence: CASSTGLHGELFF. J is TRBJ2-2 and V is TRBV5-5; perhaps D is TRBD1 or TRBD2 (5 bases each). The CDR3 consists of 13 residues. The V and J ends lost 4 bases and 7 bases respectively, with 11 bases between them. CDR1 and CDR2 from the germline V gene are SGHKS and YYEKEE (reference sequence).

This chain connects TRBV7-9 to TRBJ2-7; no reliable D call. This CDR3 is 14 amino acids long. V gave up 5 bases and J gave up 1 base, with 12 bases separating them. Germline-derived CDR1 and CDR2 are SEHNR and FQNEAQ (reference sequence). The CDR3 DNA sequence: TGTGCCAGCAGCCCCTCTACATATTCCTACGAGCAGTACTTC. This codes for CASSPSTYSYEQYF.

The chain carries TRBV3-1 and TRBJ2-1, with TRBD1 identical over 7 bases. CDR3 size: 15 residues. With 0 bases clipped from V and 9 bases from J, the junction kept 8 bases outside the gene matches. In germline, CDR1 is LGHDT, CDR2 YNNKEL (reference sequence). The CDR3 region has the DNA TGTGCCAGCAGCCAAGACAGGGGGTTCAGCAGTGAGCAGTTCTTC. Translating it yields CASSQDRGFSSEQFF.

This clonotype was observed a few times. The chain's CDR3 is CSVQGQGSYEQYV. The CDR3 nucleotides read TGCAGTGTCCAGGGACAGGGCTCCTACGAGCAGTACGTC. The chain uses TRBV20-1 and TRBJ2-7; 9 bases agree with TRBD1. V lost 7 bases and J lost 0; bases outside the gene matches: 4. The CDR3 extends over 13 amino acids. The germline V gene has CDR1 DFQATT and CDR2 SNEGSKA (reference sequence).